The 31 T cell receptor beta chains given below trace back to one sample, sequenced in a study of circulating and synovial CD4+ cells in juvenile arthritis. The table came from immunoSEQ multiplex PCR; TCRdb's copy has only in-frame clones and leaves some out. The repertoire includes several thousand clones, roughly 76% of them detected once, and around 3.7% sits in the top ten. Source material: CD4+ T cells from synovial fluid. These receptors were collected from a human donor with juvenile idiopathic arthritis.

The V gene is TRBV9, the J gene TRBJ2-2, with D possibly matching TRBD2 (6 bases). Germline CDR1 and CDR2: SGDLS and YYNGEE. This CDR3 has 15 residues. Trimming pared 0 bases from V and 2 bases from J, leaving 8 bases between. The CDR3 sequence: CASSVAGTNTGELFF. CDR3 nucleotide sequence: TGTGCCAGCAGCGTAGCGGGGACTAACACCGGGGAGCTGTTTTTT.

This clone was detected a few times. Sequence at one end of the junction differs from germline and may be a read error. The V call is TRBV5-6, the J call TRBJ1-2; 8 positions agree with TRBD1. This CDR3 contains 16 residues. Looked up from germline, CDR1 is SGHDT and CDR2 is YYEEEE. The CDR3 coding sequence is TGTGCCAGCAGTTACCCTACCTCGGGACAGGTAGATGGCTACGCCTTC. Its translation is CASSYPTSGQVDGYAF.

The chain joins TRBV2 to TRBJ2-1; weak D call: TRBD1 (5 bases). The V and J ends lost 7 bases and 4 bases respectively, with 11 bases between them. Germline CDR1 SNHLY, CDR2 FYNNEI. The CDR3 is made up of 13 amino acids. The CDR3 sequence is CASTVTVYNEQFF. For the CDR3, the DNA is TGTGCCAGCACAGTGACAGTATACAATGAGCAGTTCTTC.

CDR3 sequence reads: CASSLVIAGGPTNEQFF. The CDR3 bases are TGTGCCAGCAGCTTAGTTATAGCGGGGGGGCCGACCAATGAGCAGTTCTTC. The J gene is TRBJ2-1, the V gene TRBV7-8; 11 bases are a match to TRBD2. The junction had 8 bases not matched to a gene; V was cut back by 1 base and J by 6 bases. Germline V gene sequence: CDR1 SGHVS, CDR2 FQNEAQ. CDR3 length: 17 amino acids.

With respect to this clone: One junction end disagrees with the germline gene, perhaps due to a read error. CDR3 sequence reads: CAAPAVSGANALAF. The CDR3 DNA follows: TGTGCCGCCCCGGCAGTCTCTGGGGCCAACGCCCTGGCTTTC. J is TRBJ2-6 and V is TRBV7-9; tentative D call: TRBD1 (5 bases). This CDR3 region has 14 residues. CDR1 and CDR2 (germline): SEHNR, FQNEAQ (reference sequence).

This clone occurred once. The chain has TRBV28 and TRBJ2-5; no reliable D call. Germline CDR1 reads MDHEN; CDR2 reads SYDVKM. The CDR3 is 14 residues long. V was clipped by 2 bases and J by 4 bases, with 11 bases between them. The CDR3: CASSLGLAAETQYF. The CDR3 coding sequence is TGTGCCAGCAGTTTAGGGTTAGCCGCAGAGACCCAGTACTTC.

V is TRBV27 and J is TRBJ1-2, with 10 bases fitting TRBD1. The CDR3 sequence is 14 residues long. V was clipped by 3 bases and J by 4 bases; unmatched bases: 2. Germline V gene data show CDR1 as MNHEY and CDR2 as SMNVEV (reference sequence). CDR3 in amino acids: CASSFGTGAYGYTF. DNA for the CDR3: TGTGCCAGCAGTTTCGGGACAGGGGCCTATGGCTACACCTTC.

The gene calls are TRBV5-4 and TRBJ2-3; 7 bases fit TRBD2. Germline V gene lookup returns CDR1 SGHNT and CDR2 YYREEE (reference sequence). After removal of 4 bases from V and 0 bases from J, the junction contained 2 bases not matched to a gene. The length of the CDR3 is 14 residues. CDR3 amino acids: CASSTSASTDTQYF. CDR3 coding DNA: TGTGCCAGCAGCACTAGCGCTAGCACAGATACGCAGTATTTT.

The chain combines TRBV11-2 with TRBJ1-2, with D tentatively TRBD1 (5 bases). V gave up 4 bases and J gave up 1 base, with 13 bases separating them. Per germline, CDR1 SGHAT and CDR2 FQNNGV. This CDR3 has 15 residues. This chain's CDR3 is CASSSWGGVNYGYTF. CDR3 in DNA: TGTGCCAGCAGCTCTTGGGGAGGGGTTAACTATGGCTACACCTTC.

The chain couples TRBV4-1 to TRBJ2-1; TRBD1 aligns across 9 bases. In germline, CDR1 is MGHRA, CDR2 YSYEKL. The CDR3 is made up of 16 amino acids. J was trimmed by 8 bases and V by 2 bases; bases with no gene match: 10. CDR3 sequence (DNA): TGCGCCAGCAGCCAAATTGCCAGGACAGGGGCAGATGAGCAGTTCTTC. This translates into CASSQIARTGADEQFF.

This clone has only one observation. The chain uses TRBV11-2 and TRBJ2-5; TRBD2 is a possible D gene (6 bases). The CDR3 runs to 14 residues. Trimming left V 7 bases short and J 11 bases short, with 23 bases between. CDR1 and CDR2 from the germline V gene are SGHAT and FQNNGV. The CDR3: CASTIYGLAPTQYF. CDR3 bases: TGTGCCAGCACCATATACGGGCTAGCGCCTACGCAGTACTTC.

V and J are TRBV7-2 and TRBJ1-1; TRBD1 might be the D (5 bases). The germline gives CDR1 SGHTA, CDR2 FQGNSA. V lost 5 bases to trimming and J lost 3 bases, with 10 bases between them. The CDR3 runs 13 residues. CDR3 DNA sequence: TGTGCCAGCAGCCCCAGGGTGGACACTGAAGCTTTCTTT. Amino acids: CASSPRVDTEAFF.

The rearrangement uses TRBV5-1 and TRBJ2-2; 8 nucleotides agree with TRBD2. Germline values: CDR1 SGHRS, CDR2 YFSETQ. J was trimmed by 4 bases and V by 4 bases; bases with no gene match: 9. CDR3 length equals 16 residues. The CDR3 loop is CASSLLVAGSTGELFF. The DNA of the CDR3 is TGCGCCAGCAGCCTCCTCGTAGCGGGAAGCACCGGGGAGCTGTTTTTT.

Regarding this clone: Other DNA sequences in the sample encode the same CDR3. The V gene is TRBV7-9, the J gene TRBJ1-4; 11 bases align to TRBD1. The V gene end was trimmed by 3 bases and the J gene end by 6 bases; junction bases not matched to a gene: 0. The CDR3 is 14 amino acids. Per the germline V gene, CDR1 is SEHNR and CDR2 is FQNEAQ (reference sequence). CDR3 nucleotide sequence: TGTGCCAGCAGCTTGGGACAGGGGGATGAAAAACTGTTTTTT. Translation gives CASSLGQGDEKLFF.

The chain uses TRBV30 and TRBJ1-5, with TRBD1 as a possible D gene (5 bases). CDR1 and CDR2 from the germline V gene are GTSNPN and SVGIG (reference sequence). The V gene lost 2 bases and the J gene lost 6 bases, with 14 bases spanning the gap. CDR3 length equals 14 residues. CDR3 residues: CAWSPFGGSQPQHF. The CDR3 coding sequence is TGTGCCTGGAGTCCATTCGGGGGGAGTCAGCCCCAGCATTTT.

This chain uses TRBV7-2 with TRBJ2-7, with D possibly TRBD2 on 6 matching bases. Trimming took off 5 bases at V and 4 bases at J, with 21 bases between the two ends. The CDR3 has 16 residues. The V gene's germline CDR1 is SGHTA and CDR2 FQGNSA. This CDR3 reads CASSPTPDYSSYEQYF. The CDR3 coding sequence is TGTGCCAGCAGCCCGACCCCGGACTATAGCTCTTACGAGCAGTACTTC.

This clone showed up just a few times. The rearrangement uses TRBV12-1 and TRBJ2-7; the D call of TRBD1 is as the table states it, not checked on the DNA. TRBV12-1 is tagged as a pseudogene. The CDR3 covers 14 residues. In nucleotides, the CDR3 is TGTGCCAGCAGCTGGGGTGGGGCCGCCTACGAGCAGTACTTC. Translating gives CASSWGGAAYEQYF.

This clone was seen more than once but under ten times. V gene TRBV27 combines with J gene TRBJ1-2; 8 bases match TRBD1. V shed 5 bases, J shed 2 bases, and the junction held 7 bases outside the gene matches. The CDR3 length is 15 residues. The germline CDR1 and CDR2 sequences are MNHEY and SMNVEV (reference sequence). Here the CDR3 reads CASSIGQGQNYGYTF. As DNA, the CDR3 is TGTGCCAGCAGTATCGGACAGGGACAAAACTATGGCTACACCTTC.

This chain connects TRBV11-1 to TRBJ2-7; TRBD1 agrees at 10 bases. Germline trimming cut 4 bases from V and 6 bases from J; bases unmatched to any gene: 9. The CDR3 loop spans 15 amino acids. Germline V gene lookup returns CDR1 SGHAT and CDR2 FQDESV (reference sequence). CDR3: CASSSTGTGDPEQYF. The CDR3 DNA sequence: TGTGCCAGCAGCTCCACCGGGACAGGGGATCCCGAGCAGTACTTC.

Concerning this clone itself: This specimen includes other DNA sequences encoding the same CDR3. CDR3 nucleotides: TGTGCCAGCAGCTTAGACGGGGGAAGCAATCAGCCCCAGCATTTT. Amino acids: CASSLDGGSNQPQHF. The V call is TRBV11-2, the J call TRBJ1-5; D possibly corresponds to TRBD1 (5 bases). V was cut by 0 bases and J by 1 base, with 7 bases left in between. The CDR3 consists of 15 residues. Germline values: CDR1 SGHAT, CDR2 FQNNGV.

This sequence joins TRBV7-2 and TRBJ2-7; a possible D gene is TRBD1 (6 bases). Trimming shortened V by 4 bases and J by 2 bases, and 15 bases separated the two germline ends. From germline, CDR1 is SGHTA and CDR2 FQGNSA. This CDR3 contains 15 residues. The CDR3 region has the DNA TGTGCCAGCAGCTCCAGCAGCAGGGGCCCCTACGAGCAGTACTTC. This codes for CASSSSSRGPYEQYF.

A word on this clone: Other DNA sequences in the sample encode the same CDR3. The rearrangement links TRBV7-8 to TRBJ1-6; 7 bases line up with TRBD1. V gave up 5 bases and J gave up 13 bases; unmatched junction bases: 26. Germline V gene lookup returns CDR1 SGHVS and CDR2 FQNEAQ. CDR3 length: 19 amino acids. DNA for the CDR3: TGTGCCAGCAGCCTGCCTTGGAAGACAGGGAGAGTTCGTAGATCCCCCCTCCACTTT. Its translation is CASSLPWKTGRVRRSPLHF.

The V and J genes are TRBV14 and TRBJ1-1; 7 positions match TRBD1. CDR1 is SGHDN, CDR2 FVKESK, per germline. The CDR3 sequence is 15 residues long. The V and J ends lost 4 bases and 5 bases, in that order; junction bases with no gene match: 10. This CDR3 reads CASSLFGTARTEAFF. Here the CDR3 DNA reads TGTGCCAGCAGCCTTTTTGGGACAGCACGGACTGAAGCTTTCTTT.

This clone occurred once. The gene calls are TRBV5-5 and TRBJ2-3; TRBD2 matches at 11 bases. CDR3 length equals 16 residues. The J segment lost 4 bases and the V segment lost 6 bases, leaving 10 bases of the junction unmatched. The germline gives CDR1 SGHKS, CDR2 YYEKEE (reference sequence). This chain's CDR3 is CASNPRGLAGADTQYF. CDR3 nucleotide sequence: TGTGCCAGCAACCCGCGAGGACTAGCGGGCGCAGATACGCAGTATTTT.

This clone has only a few counts. The chain uses TRBV13 and TRBJ2-3; 7 bases are a match to TRBD2. This CDR3 comprises 16 residues. CDR1 is PRHDT and CDR2 is FYEKMQ in the germline V gene (reference sequence). J was trimmed by 6 bases and V by 4 bases; bases with no gene match: 13. The CDR3 here is CASSSRTRYTGDTQYF. The CDR3 DNA is TGTGCCAGCAGCTCCCGGACTAGATATACCGGGGATACGCAGTATTTT. Looking up the rest from reference TRBV13 and TRBJ2-3 gives the full variable domain: AAGVIQSPRHLIKEKRETATLKCYPIPRHDTVYWYQQGPGQDPQFLISFYEKMQSDKGSIPDRFSAQQFSDYHSELNMSSLELGDSALYFCASSSRTRYTGDTQYFGPGTRLTVL.

J is TRBJ1-1 and V is TRBV7-3, with D possibly being TRBD1 (6 bases). Trimming shortened V by 5 bases and J by 4 bases, and 14 bases separated the two germline ends. The CDR3 is 14 residues long. The germline CDR1 and CDR2 sequences are SGHTA and FQGTGA. In DNA form, the CDR3 reads TGTGCCAGCAGCACACAGGGTGTGGGCACTGAAGCTTTCTTT. Translating gives CASSTQGVGTEAFF.

This clone was seen only once. The rearrangement joins TRBV7-9 to TRBJ2-7, with 7 bases identical to TRBD2. Germline V gene lookup returns CDR1 SEHNR and CDR2 FQNEAQ (reference sequence). The CDR3 runs to 14 residues. Germline trimming cut 1 base from V and 5 bases from J; bases unmatched to any gene: 5. The chain's CDR3 is CASSLVVTSNEQYF. The DNA for the CDR3 is TGTGCCAGCAGCTTAGTGGTGACTAGCAACGAGCAGTACTTC.

V and J are TRBV20-1 and TRBJ1-4; possibly TRBD1 for D (5 bases). The CDR3 extends over 11 amino acids. V was shortened by 5 bases and J by 11 bases, with 12 bases between the two germline ends. CDR1 DFQATT and CDR2 SNEGSKA come from the germline V gene (reference sequence). The CDR3 loop is CSAPSGGKLFF. The CDR3 DNA reads as TGCAGTGCTCCCTCCGGGGGGAAACTGTTTTTT.

V and J are TRBV28 and TRBJ2-3, with TRBD1 matching 8 bases. Trimming took 7 bases from V and 8 from J; bases not matched to a gene: 14. The CDR3 contains 15 residues. CDR1 is MDHEN and CDR2 is SYDVKM in the germline V gene. The CDR3 nucleotides read TGTGCCAGCACCCCATCGGACAGGGCGCTCGGTACGCAGTATTTT. Translating gives CASTPSDRALGTQYF.

The genes are TRBV4-1 and TRBJ2-7, with a weak D call TRBD1 (5 bases). V dropped 0 bases and J dropped 2 bases, with 14 bases sitting between them. CDR1 and CDR2 (germline): MGHRA, YSYEKL. This CDR3 is built from 16 residues. CDR3 DNA sequence: TGCGCCAGCAGCCAAGAAACGGCAGGGTCTCCCTACGAGCAGTACTTC. Residues: CASSQETAGSPYEQYF.

The chain uses TRBV7-8 and TRBJ1-6; unclear D gene. CDR3 size: 13 residues. Trimming removed 2 bases at V and 5 bases at J, with 4 bases between. Looked up from germline, CDR1 is SGHVS and CDR2 is FQNEAQ. CDR3 loop: CASSLQNNSPLHF. DNA for the CDR3: TGTGCCAGCAGCTTACAAAATAATTCACCCCTCCACTTT. Full variable domain (rest looked up from reference TRBV7-8 and TRBJ1-6): GAGVSQSPRYKVAKRGQDVALRCDPISGHVSLFWYQQALGQGPEFLTYFQNEAQLDKSGLPSDRFFAERPEGSVSTLKIQRTQQEDSAVYLCASSLQNNSPLHFGNGTRLTVT.